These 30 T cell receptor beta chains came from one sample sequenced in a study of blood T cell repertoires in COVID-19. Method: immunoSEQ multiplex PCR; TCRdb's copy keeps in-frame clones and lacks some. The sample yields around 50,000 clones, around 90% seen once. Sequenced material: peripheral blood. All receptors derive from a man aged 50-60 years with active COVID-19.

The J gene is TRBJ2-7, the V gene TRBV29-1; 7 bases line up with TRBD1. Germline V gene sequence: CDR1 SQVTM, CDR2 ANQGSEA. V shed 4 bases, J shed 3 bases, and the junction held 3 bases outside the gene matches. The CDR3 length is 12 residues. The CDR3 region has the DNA TGCAGCGTTGTGGGACAGTTCTACGAGCAGTACTTC. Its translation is CSVVGQFYEQYF.

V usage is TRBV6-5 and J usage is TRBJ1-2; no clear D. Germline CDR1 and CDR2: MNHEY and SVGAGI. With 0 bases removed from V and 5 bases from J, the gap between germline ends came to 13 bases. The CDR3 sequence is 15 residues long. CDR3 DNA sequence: TGTGCCAGCAGTTACTCCCCAAAACCGGGGTATGGCTACACCTTC. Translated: CASSYSPKPGYGYTF.

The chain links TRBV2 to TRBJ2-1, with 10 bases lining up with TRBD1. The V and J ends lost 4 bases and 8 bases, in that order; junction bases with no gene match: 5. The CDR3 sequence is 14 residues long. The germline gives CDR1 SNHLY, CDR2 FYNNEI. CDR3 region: CASSGQGAGDEQFF. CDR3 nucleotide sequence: TGTGCCAGCAGTGGACAGGGGGCTGGCGATGAGCAGTTCTTC.

As DNA, the CDR3 is TGCGCCAGCAGCCCGGGGACTAGCGGAACCGGGGGGGAGCAGTTCTTC. Protein sequence: CASSPGTSGTGGEQFF. The chain couples TRBV4-3 to TRBJ2-1; 11 bases are a match to TRBD2. Germline lookup yields CDR1 LGHNA and CDR2 YSLEER. V shed 4 bases, J shed 10 bases, and the junction held 12 bases outside the gene matches. CDR3 size: 16 residues.

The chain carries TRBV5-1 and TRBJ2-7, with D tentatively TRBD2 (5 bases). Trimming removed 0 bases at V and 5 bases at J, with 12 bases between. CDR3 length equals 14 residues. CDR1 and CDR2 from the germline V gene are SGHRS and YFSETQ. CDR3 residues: CASSLGGVRDEQYF. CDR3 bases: TGCGCCAGCAGCTTGGGGGGAGTGAGGGACGAGCAGTACTTC.

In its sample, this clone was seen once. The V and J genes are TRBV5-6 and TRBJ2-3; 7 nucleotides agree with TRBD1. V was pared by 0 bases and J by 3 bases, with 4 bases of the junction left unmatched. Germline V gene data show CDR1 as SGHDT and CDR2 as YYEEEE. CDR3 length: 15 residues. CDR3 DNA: TGTGCCAGCAGCTTGGAGACAGGGTTGACAGATACGCAGTATTTT. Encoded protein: CASSLETGLTDTQYF.

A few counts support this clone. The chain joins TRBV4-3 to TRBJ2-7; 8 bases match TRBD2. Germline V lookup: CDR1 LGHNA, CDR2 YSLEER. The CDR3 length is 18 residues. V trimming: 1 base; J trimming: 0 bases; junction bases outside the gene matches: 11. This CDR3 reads CASSQADRAGGPSYEQYF. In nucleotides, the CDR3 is TGCGCCAGCAGCCAAGCTGACCGTGCGGGAGGCCCCTCCTACGAGCAGTACTTC.

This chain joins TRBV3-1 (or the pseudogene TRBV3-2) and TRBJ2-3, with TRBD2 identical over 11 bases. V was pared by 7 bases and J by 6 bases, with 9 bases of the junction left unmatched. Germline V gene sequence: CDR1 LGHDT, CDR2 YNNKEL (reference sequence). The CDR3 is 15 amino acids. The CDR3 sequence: CASNKRVAGGDTQYF. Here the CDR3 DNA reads TGTGCCAGCAATAAGAGGGTAGCGGGAGGGGATACGCAGTATTTT.

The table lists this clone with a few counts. CDR3 residues: CASSQRLNQPQHF. The CDR3 nucleotides read TGTGCCAGCAGCCAGAGACTCAATCAGCCCCAGCATTTT. The rearrangement links TRBV3-1 (or the pseudogene TRBV3-2) to TRBJ1-5; D remains unclear. The CDR3 contains 13 residues. Germline V gene data show CDR1 as LGHDT and CDR2 as YNNKEL (reference sequence). Trimming took off 3 bases at V and 3 bases at J, with 6 bases between the two ends.

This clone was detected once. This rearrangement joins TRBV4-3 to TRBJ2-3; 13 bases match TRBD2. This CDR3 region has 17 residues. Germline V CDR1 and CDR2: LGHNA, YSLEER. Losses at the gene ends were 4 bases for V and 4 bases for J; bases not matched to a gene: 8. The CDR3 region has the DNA TGCGCCAGCAGCCCAAGATTTACTAGCGGGGGGGCAGATACGCAGTATTTT. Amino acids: CASSPRFTSGGADTQYF.

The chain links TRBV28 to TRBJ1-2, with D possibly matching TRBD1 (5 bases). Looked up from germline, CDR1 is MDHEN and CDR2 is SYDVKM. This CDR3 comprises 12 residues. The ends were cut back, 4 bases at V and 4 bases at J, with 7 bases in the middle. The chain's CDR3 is CASSSGFYGYTF. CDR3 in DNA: TGTGCCAGCAGTTCAGGGTTCTATGGCTACACCTTC.

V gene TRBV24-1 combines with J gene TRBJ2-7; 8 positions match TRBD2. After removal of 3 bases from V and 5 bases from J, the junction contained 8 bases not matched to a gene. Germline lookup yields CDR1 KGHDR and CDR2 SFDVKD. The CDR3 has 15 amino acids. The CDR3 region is CATSDLGPGGDEQYF. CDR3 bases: TGTGCCACCAGTGATCTTGGACCGGGAGGGGACGAGCAGTACTTC.

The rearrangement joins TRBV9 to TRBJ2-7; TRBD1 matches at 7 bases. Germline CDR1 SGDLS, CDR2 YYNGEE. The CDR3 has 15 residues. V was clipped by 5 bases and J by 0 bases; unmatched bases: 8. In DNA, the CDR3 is TGTGCCAGCAGTCCTAGGGGGCAAAGCTCCTACGAGCAGTACTTC. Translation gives CASSPRGQSSYEQYF.

The DNA of the CDR3 is TGTGCCAGCAGTTATGGACAGTATAGCAATCAGCCCCAGCATTTT. Translated, it gives CASSYGQYSNQPQHF. The chain has TRBV6-2 or TRBV6-3 and TRBJ1-5, with a weak D call TRBD1 (6 bases). From germline, CDR1 is MNHEY and CDR2 SVGEGT. The V gene lost 3 bases and the J gene lost 0 bases, with 9 bases spanning the gap. The CDR3 consists of 15 residues.

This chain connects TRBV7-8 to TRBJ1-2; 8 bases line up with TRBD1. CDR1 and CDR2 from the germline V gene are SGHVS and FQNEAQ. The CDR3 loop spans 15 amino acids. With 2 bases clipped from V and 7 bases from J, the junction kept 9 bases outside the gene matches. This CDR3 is CASSLNRQGTSGYTF. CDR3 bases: TGTGCCAGCAGCTTAAATAGACAGGGGACTTCTGGCTACACCTTC.

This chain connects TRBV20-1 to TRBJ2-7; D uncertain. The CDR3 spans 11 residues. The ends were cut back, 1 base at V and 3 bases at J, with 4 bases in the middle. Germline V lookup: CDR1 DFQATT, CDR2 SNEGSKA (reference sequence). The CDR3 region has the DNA TGCAGTGCTAGAGTAGACTACGAGCAGTACTTC. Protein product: CSARVDYEQYF.

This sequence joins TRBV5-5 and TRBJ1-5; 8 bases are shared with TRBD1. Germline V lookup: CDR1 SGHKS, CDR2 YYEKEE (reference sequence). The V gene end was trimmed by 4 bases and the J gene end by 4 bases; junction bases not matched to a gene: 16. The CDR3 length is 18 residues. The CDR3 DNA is TGTGCCAGCAGCCCGGTAGTGTCGGGACAGGTGGGGAATCAGCCCCAGCATTTT. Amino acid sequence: CASSPVVSGQVGNQPQHF.

The CDR3 DNA follows: TGTGCCAGCAGCGCAACCGGGGGAGGCTACAATGAGCAGTTCTTC. Translation: CASSATGGGYNEQFF. The V call is TRBV6-4, the J call TRBJ2-1; maybe TRBD2 (6 bases). Trimming pared 6 bases from V and 3 bases from J, leaving 15 bases between. Looked up from germline, CDR1 is MRHNA and CDR2 is SNTAGT. The CDR3 extends over 15 amino acids.

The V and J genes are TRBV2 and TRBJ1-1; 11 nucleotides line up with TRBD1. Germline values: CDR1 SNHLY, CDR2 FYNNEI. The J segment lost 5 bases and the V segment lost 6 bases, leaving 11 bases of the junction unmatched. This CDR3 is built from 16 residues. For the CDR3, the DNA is TGTGCCAGCAGAACCGGACAGGGGGCGCGACGGACTGAAGCTTTCTTT. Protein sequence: CASRTGQGARRTEAFF.

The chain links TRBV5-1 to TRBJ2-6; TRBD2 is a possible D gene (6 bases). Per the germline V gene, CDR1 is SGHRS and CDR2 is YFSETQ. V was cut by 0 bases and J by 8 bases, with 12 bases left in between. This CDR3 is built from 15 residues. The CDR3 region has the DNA TGCGCCAGCAGCTTGGGTGCGGCGGGGACCAACGTCCTGACTTTC. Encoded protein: CASSLGAAGTNVLTF.

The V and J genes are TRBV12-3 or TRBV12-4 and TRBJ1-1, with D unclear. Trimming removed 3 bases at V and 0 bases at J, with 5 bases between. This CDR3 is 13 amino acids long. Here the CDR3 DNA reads TGTGCCAGCAGTTTCCGCGTGAACACTGAAGCTTTCTTT. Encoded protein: CASSFRVNTEAFF.

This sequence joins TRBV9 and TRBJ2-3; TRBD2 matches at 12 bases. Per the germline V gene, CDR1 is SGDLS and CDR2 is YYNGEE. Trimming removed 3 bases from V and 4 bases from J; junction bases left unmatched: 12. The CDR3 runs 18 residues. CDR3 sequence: CASSAYGLAGSDADTQYF. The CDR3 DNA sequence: TGTGCCAGCAGCGCCTACGGACTAGCGGGGTCTGACGCAGATACGCAGTATTTT. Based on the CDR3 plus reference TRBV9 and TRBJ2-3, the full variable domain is DSGVTQTPKHLITATGQRVTLRCSPRSGDLSVYWYQQSLDQGLQFLIQYYNGEERAKGNILERFSAQQFPDLHSELNLSSLELGDSALYFCASSAYGLAGSDADTQYFGPGTRLTVL.

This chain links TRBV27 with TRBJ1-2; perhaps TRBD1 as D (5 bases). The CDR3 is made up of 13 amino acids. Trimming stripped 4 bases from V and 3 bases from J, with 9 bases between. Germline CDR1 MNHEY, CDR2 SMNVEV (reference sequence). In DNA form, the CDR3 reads TGTGCCAGCAGTTCCTTCAGGGACTATGGCTACACCTTC. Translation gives CASSSFRDYGYTF.

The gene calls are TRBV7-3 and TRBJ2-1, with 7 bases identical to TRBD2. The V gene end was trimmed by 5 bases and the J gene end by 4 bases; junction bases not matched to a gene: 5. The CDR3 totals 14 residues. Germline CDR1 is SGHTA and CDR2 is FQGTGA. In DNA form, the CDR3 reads TGTGCCAGCAGCCTCCAGCGGGGTTACAATGAGCAGTTCTTC. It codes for CASSLQRGYNEQFF.

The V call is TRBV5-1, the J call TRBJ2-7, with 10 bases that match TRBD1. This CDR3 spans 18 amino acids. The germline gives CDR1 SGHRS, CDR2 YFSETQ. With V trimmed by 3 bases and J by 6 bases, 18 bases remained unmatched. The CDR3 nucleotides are TGCGCCAGCAGCTCCACTGAGACCGCCGGGACAGGGGCCTTCGAGCAGTACTTC. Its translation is CASSSTETAGTGAFEQYF. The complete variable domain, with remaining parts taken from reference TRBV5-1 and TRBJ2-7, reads KAGVTQTPRYLIKTRGQQVTLSCSPISGHRSVSWYQQTPGQGLQFLFEYFSETQRNKGNFPGRFSGRQFSNSRSEMNVSTLELGDSALYLCASSSTETAGTGAFEQYFGPGTRLTVT.

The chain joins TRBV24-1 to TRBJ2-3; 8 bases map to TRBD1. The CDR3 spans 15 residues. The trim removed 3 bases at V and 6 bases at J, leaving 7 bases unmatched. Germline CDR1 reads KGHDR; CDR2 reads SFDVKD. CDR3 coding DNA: TGTGCCACCAGTGATCCCCGGACAGGGAGGGATACGCAGTATTTT. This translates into CATSDPRTGRDTQYF.

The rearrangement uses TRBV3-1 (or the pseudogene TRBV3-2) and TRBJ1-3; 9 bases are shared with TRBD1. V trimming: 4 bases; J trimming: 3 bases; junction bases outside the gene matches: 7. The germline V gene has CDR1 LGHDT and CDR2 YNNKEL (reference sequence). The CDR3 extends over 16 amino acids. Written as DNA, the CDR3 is TGTGCCAGCAGCCGGCTAGGACAGGGGTTTGGAAACACCATATATTTT. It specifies CASSRLGQGFGNTIYF.

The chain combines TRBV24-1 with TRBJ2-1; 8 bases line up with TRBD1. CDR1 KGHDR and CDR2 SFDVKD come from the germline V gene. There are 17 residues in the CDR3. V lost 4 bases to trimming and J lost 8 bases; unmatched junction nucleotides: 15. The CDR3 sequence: CATSDQGGTGLYDEQFF. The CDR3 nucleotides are TGTGCCACCAGTGACCAAGGAGGGACAGGATTGTACGATGAGCAGTTCTTC.

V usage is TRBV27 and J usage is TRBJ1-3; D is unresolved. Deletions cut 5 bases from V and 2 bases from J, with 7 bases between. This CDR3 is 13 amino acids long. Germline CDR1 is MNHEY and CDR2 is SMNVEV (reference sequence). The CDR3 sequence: CASSRGPGNTIYF. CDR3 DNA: TGTGCCAGCAGTCGTGGCCCTGGAAACACCATATATTTT.

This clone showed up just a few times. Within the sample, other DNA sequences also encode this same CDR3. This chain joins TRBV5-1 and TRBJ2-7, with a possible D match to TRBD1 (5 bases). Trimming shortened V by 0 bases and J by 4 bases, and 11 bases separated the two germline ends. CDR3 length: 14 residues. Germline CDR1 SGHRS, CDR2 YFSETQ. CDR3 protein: CASSLGQPPYEQYF. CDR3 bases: TGCGCCAGCAGCTTGGGACAGCCACCTTACGAGCAGTACTTC.